This TCR beta chain came from a study of CD8+CD57+ T cells in acquired aplastic anemia. On the study more broadly: Each DNA sample taken from sorted CD4+ and CD8+ cells came to about 3.2 ug on average. Notes on the study in general: Sharing between patients and controls was observed for around 30 CD8+ CDR3 sequences.

Genomic DNA constituted the template upon which TCR beta VDJ and CDR3 profiling was performed. MiXCR, run by TCRdb on the reads, gives a single entry per CDR3 protein. Among roughly 130,000 distinct CDR3 sequences, about 48% were seen once, and the ten largest hold about 2.5%. Germline assignment: CDR1 SGHTS and CDR2 YDEGEE. V was clipped by 5 bases and J by 9 bases; unmatched bases: 8. This CDR3 has 14 residues. With respect to this clonotype: Its antigen is unknown.

The chain employs TRBV5-8 and TRBJ2-1; 10 bases line up with TRBD2. The sequence derives from a human donor in good health, serving as a control. The sequenced sample consisted of sorted CD4+, CD8+, or CD8+CD57+ T cells (not recorded which) from PBMCs. CDR3 sequence: CASRGLAGDFEQFF. The CDR3 region has the DNA TGTGCCAGCAGGGGCCTAGCGGGAGATTTTGAGCAGTTCTTC.